Presented here are 14 T cell receptor beta chains from one specimen sequenced in a study of blood T cell repertoires in COVID-19. This table comes from immunoSEQ multiplex PCR, and its TCRdb copy is limited to in-frame clones, with some not included. This table has 150,000 or so clones, 87% appearing once. The sample consisted of peripheral blood. All receptors derive from an elderly man with acute or convalescent COVID-19.

This clone appeared a few times. This chain joins TRBV28 and TRBJ2-5, with 7 bases aligning to TRBD1. Unmatched junction bases numbered 4, after V lost 5 bases and J lost 1 base. This CDR3 has 14 amino acids. Germline-derived CDR1 and CDR2 are MDHEN and SYDVKM. CDR3 bases: TGTGCCAGCAGTAAGACAGGGCTCCAAGAGACCCAGTACTTC. This sequence encodes CASSKTGLQETQYF.

At least ten counts were recorded for this clone. The chain employs TRBV12-5 and TRBJ1-2; 9 bases map to TRBD1. Per the germline V gene, CDR1 is LGHNT and CDR2 is FRNRAP. The V gene end was trimmed by 7 bases and the J gene end by 7 bases; junction bases not matched to a gene: 10. The CDR3 is 14 amino acids. The CDR3 region is CASALGQGNSGYTF. For the CDR3, the DNA is TGTGCTAGTGCCCTGGGACAGGGTAATAGTGGCTACACCTTC.

The gene calls are TRBV25-1 and TRBJ2-7, with TRBD2 as a possible D gene (5 bases). The CDR3 length is 13 residues. Germline V CDR1 and CDR2: MGHDK, SYGVNS. V was clipped by 11 bases and J by 0 bases, with 14 bases between them. This CDR3 is CAVDSESSYEQYF. As DNA, the CDR3 is TGTGCCGTGGATAGCGAGAGCTCCTACGAGCAGTACTTC.

The CDR3 DNA sequence: TGTGCCAGCAGCGTATCGGACAGAGCCTACGAGCAGTACTTC. This sequence encodes CASSVSDRAYEQYF. The chain couples TRBV7-8 to TRBJ2-7, with D possibly matching TRBD1 (6 bases). The V gene's germline CDR1 is SGHVS and CDR2 FQNEAQ. The V end was cut by 5 bases, the J end by 2 bases, with 13 bases between. CDR3 length: 14 amino acids. Based on the CDR3 plus reference TRBV7-8 and TRBJ2-7, the full variable domain is GAGVSQSPRYKVAKRGQDVALRCDPISGHVSLFWYQQALGQGPEFLTYFQNEAQLDKSGLPSDRFFAERPEGSVSTLKIQRTQQEDSAVYLCASSVSDRAYEQYFGPGTRLTVT.

The chain uses TRBV10-3 and TRBJ2-5, with TRBD2 as a possible D gene (5 bases). The V end was cut by 0 bases, the J end by 5 bases, with 13 bases between. The CDR3 is 15 residues long. The V gene's germline CDR1 is ENHRY and CDR2 SYGVKD. Here the CDR3 reads CAISESNKRAETQYF. The DNA for the CDR3 is TGTGCCATCAGTGAGTCGAACAAGAGGGCTGAGACCCAGTACTTC.

The rearrangement links TRBV6-4 to TRBJ2-3; 13 positions agree with TRBD2. The germline CDR1 and CDR2 sequences are MRHNA and SNTAGT. Losses at the gene ends were 6 bases for V and 4 bases for J; bases not matched to a gene: 7. The CDR3 runs 16 residues. The chain's CDR3 is CASSQLAGGPADTQYF. The CDR3 DNA follows: TGTGCCAGCAGCCAACTAGCGGGAGGGCCAGCAGATACGCAGTATTTT.

V is TRBV6-5 and J is TRBJ1-2, with TRBD1 matching 11 bases. The V segment lost 6 bases and the J segment 3 bases; nucleotides outside the gene matches: 6. The CDR3 runs to 15 residues. Germline assignment: CDR1 MNHEY and CDR2 SVGAGI. DNA of the CDR3: TGTGCCAGCAGCACCGGACAGGGGGCAGACTATGGCTACACCTTC. Translation gives CASSTGQGADYGYTF.

This clone appeared once. The rearrangement joins TRBV20-1 to TRBJ2-1, with 7 nucleotides matching TRBD2. Germline trimming cut 3 bases from V and 4 bases from J; bases unmatched to any gene: 15. There are 17 residues in the CDR3. Germline CDR1 DFQATT, CDR2 SNEGSKA (reference sequence). CDR3 sequence: CSASGAGPEYIYNEQFF. The CDR3 DNA follows: TGCAGTGCTAGTGGAGCGGGACCCGAATATATATACAATGAGCAGTTCTTC.

The chain combines TRBV18 with TRBJ2-5, with TRBD2 identical over 7 bases. The V segment lost 4 bases and the J segment 5 bases; nucleotides outside the gene matches: 4. Germline values: CDR1 KGHSH, CDR2 LQKENI. The CDR3 length is 13 residues. CDR3 DNA sequence: TGTGCCAGCTCACTGACTAGCTGGGAGACCCAGTACTTC. It translates to CASSLTSWETQYF.

The J gene is TRBJ1-1, the V gene TRBV28; D is unresolved. CDR1 is MDHEN and CDR2 is SYDVKM in the germline V gene. The germline V and J ends were trimmed by 1 base and 4 bases, with 13 bases remaining between them. This CDR3 region has 15 residues. The CDR3 region is CASSLSGSRSTEAFF. The CDR3 coding sequence is TGTGCCAGCAGTTTATCGGGGAGCCGGAGCACTGAAGCTTTCTTT.

The chain combines TRBV10-3 with TRBJ2-7; 7 bases agree with TRBD1. Germline trimming cut 0 bases from V and 2 bases from J; bases unmatched to any gene: 1. CDR1 is ENHRY and CDR2 is SYGVKD in the germline V gene. The CDR3 runs 14 residues. The CDR3: CAISESGTAYEQYF. The DNA for the CDR3 is TGTGCCATCAGTGAGTCGGGGACAGCCTACGAGCAGTACTTC.

The chain recombines TRBV27 with TRBJ1-6, with D uncertain. The CDR3 extends over 14 amino acids. The V end lost 8 bases, the J end lost 2 bases, and 10 bases lay between the germline ends. Germline-derived CDR1 and CDR2 are MNHEY and SMNVEV (reference sequence). In DNA form, the CDR3 reads TGTGCCAGCGCGGCACTAACCTATAATTCACCCCTCCACTTT. Translated: CASAALTYNSPLHF.

V and J are TRBV6-5 and TRBJ1-5, with TRBD1 matching 8 bases. V was clipped by 7 bases and J by 5 bases; unmatched bases: 10. Per the germline V gene, CDR1 is MNHEY and CDR2 is SVGAGI. This CDR3 has 15 residues. For the CDR3, the DNA is TGTGCCAGCACCCTTCGACAGGGGACGGATCAGCCCCAGCATTTT. It is translated as CASTLRQGTDQPQHF.

The V call is TRBV7-9, the J call TRBJ2-6, with D tentatively TRBD2 (5 bases). V gave up 1 base and J gave up 2 bases, with 6 bases separating them. CDR3 length: 15 amino acids. CDR1 SEHNR and CDR2 FQNEAQ come from the germline V gene (reference sequence). The CDR3 is CASSLVGAGANVLTF. CDR3 DNA sequence: TGTGCCAGCAGCTTAGTGGGAGCTGGGGCCAACGTCCTGACTTTC. Full variable domain (outside the CDR3, taken from reference TRBV7-9 and TRBJ2-6): DTGVSQNPRHKITKRGQNVTFRCDPISEHNRLYWYRQTLGQGPEFLTYFQNEAQLEKSRLLSDRFSAERPKGSFSTLEIQRTEQGDSAMYLCASSLVGAGANVLTFGAGSRLTVL.